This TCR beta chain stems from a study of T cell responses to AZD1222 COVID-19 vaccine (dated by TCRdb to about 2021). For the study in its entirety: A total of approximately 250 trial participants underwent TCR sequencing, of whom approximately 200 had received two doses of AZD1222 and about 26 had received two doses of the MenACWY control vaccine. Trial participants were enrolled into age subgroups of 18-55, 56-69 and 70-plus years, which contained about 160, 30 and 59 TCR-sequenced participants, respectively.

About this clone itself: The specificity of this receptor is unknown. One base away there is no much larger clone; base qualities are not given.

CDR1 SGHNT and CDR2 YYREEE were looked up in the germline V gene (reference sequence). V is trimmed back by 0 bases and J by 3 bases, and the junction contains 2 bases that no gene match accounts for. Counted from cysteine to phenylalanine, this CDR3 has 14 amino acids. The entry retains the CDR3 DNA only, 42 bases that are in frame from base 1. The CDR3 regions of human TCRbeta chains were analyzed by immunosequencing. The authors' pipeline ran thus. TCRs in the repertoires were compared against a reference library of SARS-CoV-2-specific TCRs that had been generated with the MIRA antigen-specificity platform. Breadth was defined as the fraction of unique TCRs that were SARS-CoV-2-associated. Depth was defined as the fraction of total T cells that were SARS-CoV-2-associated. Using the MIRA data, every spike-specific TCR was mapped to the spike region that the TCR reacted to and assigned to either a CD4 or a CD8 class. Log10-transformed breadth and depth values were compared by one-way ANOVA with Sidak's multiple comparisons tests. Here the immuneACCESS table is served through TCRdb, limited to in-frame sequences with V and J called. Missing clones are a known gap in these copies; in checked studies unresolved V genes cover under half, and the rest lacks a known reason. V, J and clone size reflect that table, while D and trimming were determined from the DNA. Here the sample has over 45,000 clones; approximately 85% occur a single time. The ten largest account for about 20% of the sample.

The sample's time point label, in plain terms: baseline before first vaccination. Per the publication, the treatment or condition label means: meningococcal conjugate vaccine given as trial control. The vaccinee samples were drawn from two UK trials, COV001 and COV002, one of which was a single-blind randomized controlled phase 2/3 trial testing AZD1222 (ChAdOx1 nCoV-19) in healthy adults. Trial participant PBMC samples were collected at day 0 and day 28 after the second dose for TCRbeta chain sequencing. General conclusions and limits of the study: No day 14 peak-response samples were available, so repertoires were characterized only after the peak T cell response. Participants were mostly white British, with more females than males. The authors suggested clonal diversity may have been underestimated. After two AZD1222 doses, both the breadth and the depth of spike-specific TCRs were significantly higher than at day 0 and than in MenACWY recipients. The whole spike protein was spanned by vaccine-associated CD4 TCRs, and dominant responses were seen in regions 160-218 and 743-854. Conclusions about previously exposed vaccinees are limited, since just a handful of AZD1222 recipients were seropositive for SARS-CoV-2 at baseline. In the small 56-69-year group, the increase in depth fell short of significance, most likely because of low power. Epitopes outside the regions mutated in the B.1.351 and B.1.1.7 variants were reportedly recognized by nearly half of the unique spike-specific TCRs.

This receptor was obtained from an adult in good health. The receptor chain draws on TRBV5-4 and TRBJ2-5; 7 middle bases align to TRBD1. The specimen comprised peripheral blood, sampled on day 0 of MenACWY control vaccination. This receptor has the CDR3 CASSLADREETQYF. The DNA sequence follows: TGTGCCAGCAGCTTGGCCGACAGGGAAGAGACCCAGTACTTC.